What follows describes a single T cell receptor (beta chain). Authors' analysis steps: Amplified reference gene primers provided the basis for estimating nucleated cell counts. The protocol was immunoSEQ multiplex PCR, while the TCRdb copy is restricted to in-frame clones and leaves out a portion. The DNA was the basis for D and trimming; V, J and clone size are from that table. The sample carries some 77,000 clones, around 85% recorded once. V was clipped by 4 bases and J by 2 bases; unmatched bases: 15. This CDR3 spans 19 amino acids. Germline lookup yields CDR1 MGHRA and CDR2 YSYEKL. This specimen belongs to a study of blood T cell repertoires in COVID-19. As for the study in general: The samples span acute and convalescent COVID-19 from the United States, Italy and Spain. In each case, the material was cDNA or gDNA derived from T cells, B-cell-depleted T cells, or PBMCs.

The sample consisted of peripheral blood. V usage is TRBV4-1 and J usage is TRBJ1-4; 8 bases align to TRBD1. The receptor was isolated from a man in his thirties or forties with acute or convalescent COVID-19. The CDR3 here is CASSPGTGTGFSTNEKLFF. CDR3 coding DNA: TGCGCCAGCAGCCCAGGCACCGGGACAGGTTTTTCCACTAATGAAAAACTGTTTTTT.